These T cell receptor beta chains were read from a single sample in a study of Ad26.COV2.S vaccination and SARS-CoV-2 variants. Only in-frame clones appear in the TCRdb table, and some are missing; sequencing was by immunoSEQ multiplex PCR. The table has 350,000 to 500,000 clones, around 89% seen once; the top ten hold approximately 4%. The sequencing here drew on peripheral blood, taken in a trial of Ad26.COV2.S vaccine versus placebo. Source of these receptors: a person between 18 and 59 years old who received the Ad26.COV2.S COVID-19 vaccine or a placebo. The CDR3 runs from the conserved cysteine through the conserved F or W. A D gene is named only where the DNA matches it firmly. Only some rows state a clone size, as once, few, many or a class for expanded clones.

-,-,TRBJ2-6,TRBV5-8,CASTLLAGANVLTF,TGTGCCAGCACCCTCCTCGCCGGGGCCAACGTCCTGACTTTC
-,-,TRBJ2-5,TRBV4-2,CASSQDRGLGTQYF,TGTGCCAGCAGCCAAGACAGGGGATTGGGGACCCAGTACTTC
once,-,TRBJ2-3,TRBV11-2,CASKLRDTQYF,TGTGCCAGCAAGCTCAGAGATACGCAGTATTTT
-,-,TRBJ1-5,TRBV19,CASTLVTRGNQPQHF,TGTGCCAGTACCTTGGTGACCCGTGGCAATCAGCCCCAGCATTTT
-,-,TRBJ1-1,TRBV7-8,CASSARNQGEAFF,TGTGCCAGCAGCGCCAGGAACCAAGGGGAAGCTTTCTTT
-,TRBD2,TRBJ2-7,TRBV6-2/TRBV6-3,CASSRLAGTLYEQYF,TGTGCCAGCAGTCGACTAGCGGGGACCCTCTACGAGCAGTACTTC
once,-,TRBJ1-1,TRBV9,CASSVEGGPGPGEAFF,TGTGCCAGCAGCGTAGAGGGGGGACCAGGACCTGGTGAAGCTTTCTTT
-,TRBD1,TRBJ1-5,TRBV4-3,CASRAGGGLGNQPQHF,TGCGCCAGCAGAGCTGGAGGGGGCCTCGGCAATCAGCCCCAGCATTTT
-,-,TRBJ1-2,TRBV7-9,CASSLEAVSGGYTF,TGTGCCAGCAGCTTAGAGGCTGTCTCGGGTGGCTACACCTTC
-,-,TRBJ2-7,TRBV21-1,CASRVRHCYEQYF,TGTGCCAGCAGGGTTCGACACTGCTACGAGCAGTACTTC
once,TRBD2,TRBJ2-1,TRBV25-1,CASSSSLAGGLFF,TGTGCCAGCAGTTCCTCACTAGCGGGGGGATTGTTCTTC
-,-,TRBJ2-5,TRBV5-1,CASSLGTEETQYF,TGCGCCAGCAGCTTGGGGACCGAAGAGACCCAGTACTTC
-,-,TRBJ1-3,TRBV6-5,CASSYSGGVAGNTIYF,TGTGCCAGCAGTTACTCCGGCGGGGTTGCTGGAAACACCATATATTTT
-,-,TRBJ2-1,TRBV28,CASSPRVNEQFF,TGTGCCAGCAGTCCCAGGGTAAATGAGCAGTTCTTC
-,-,TRBJ1-2,TRBV7-2,CASSLAIRTSLPGSYTF,TGTGCCAGCAGCTTAGCAATCAGAACCAGTCTTCCGGGGAGCTACACCTTC
-,-,TRBJ2-6,TRBV5-5,CASSLADIWGANVLTF,TGTGCCAGCAGCTTGGCGGACATTTGGGGGGCCAACGTCCTGACTTTC